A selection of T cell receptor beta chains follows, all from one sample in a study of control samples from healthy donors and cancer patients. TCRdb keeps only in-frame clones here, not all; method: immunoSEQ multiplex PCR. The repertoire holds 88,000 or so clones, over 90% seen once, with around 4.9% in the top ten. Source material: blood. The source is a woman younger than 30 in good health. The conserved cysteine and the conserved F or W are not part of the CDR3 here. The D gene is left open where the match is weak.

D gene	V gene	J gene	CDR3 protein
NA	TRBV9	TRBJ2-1	ASSVAGGPSNEQF
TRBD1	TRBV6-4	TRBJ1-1	ASSDWDSSLYTEAF
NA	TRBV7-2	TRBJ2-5	ASTEVATQY
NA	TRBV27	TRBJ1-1	ASSLKGYTEAF
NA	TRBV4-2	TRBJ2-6	ASSQDFDSGANVLT
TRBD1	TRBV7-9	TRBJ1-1	ASGHRGGNTEAF
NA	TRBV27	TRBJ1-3	ASSLAGGGNTIY
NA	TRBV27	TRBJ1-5	ASSLNGQPQH
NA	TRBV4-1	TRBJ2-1	ASSQDRPSSYNEQF
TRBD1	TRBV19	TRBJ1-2	ASHGQVFDGYT
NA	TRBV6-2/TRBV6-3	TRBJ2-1	ASSYSPPSLGIYNEQF
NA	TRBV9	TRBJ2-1	ASSVATGTLFYNEQF
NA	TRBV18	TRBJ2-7	ASSGGSSYEQY
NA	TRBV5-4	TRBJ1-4	ASSPTQGTREKLF
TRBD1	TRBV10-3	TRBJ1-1	AISGEQGTDTEAF
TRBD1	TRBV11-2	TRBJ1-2	ASSPGRGLGYGYT
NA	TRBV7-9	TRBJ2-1	ASSLDILGDQF
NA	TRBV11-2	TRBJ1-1	ASSLDRKRDEAF
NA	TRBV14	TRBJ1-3	ASSQVLTFGNTIY
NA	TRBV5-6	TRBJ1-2	ASSESQGIYGYT
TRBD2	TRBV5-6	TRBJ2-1	ASSHLAGGRSYNEQF
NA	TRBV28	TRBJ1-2	ASSSQTEVYGYT
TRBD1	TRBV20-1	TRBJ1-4	SASQTGFANEKLF
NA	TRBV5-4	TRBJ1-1	ASSWEASNTEAF
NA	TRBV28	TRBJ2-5	ASSSHLVGGKPQETQY
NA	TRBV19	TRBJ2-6	ASSIQWTGANVLT
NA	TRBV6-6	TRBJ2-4	ASSPWVGMGQNIQY
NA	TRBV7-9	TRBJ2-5	ASSLSSTGRETQY
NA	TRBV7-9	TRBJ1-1	ASSFLSPGARAEAF
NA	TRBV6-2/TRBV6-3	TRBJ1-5	ASSRGGLQPQH
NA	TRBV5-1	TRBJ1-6	ASRGEISYNSPLH
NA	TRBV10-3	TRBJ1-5	AISEDRIQPQH
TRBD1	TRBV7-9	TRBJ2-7	ASSSPGQGSEQY
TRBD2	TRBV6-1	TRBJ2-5	ASSDLAGGRETQY
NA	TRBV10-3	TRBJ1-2	ATKNPNRDPGVANYGYT
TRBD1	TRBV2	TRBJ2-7	ASSGQGAYEQY
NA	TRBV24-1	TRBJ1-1	ATSDSRTGGKSTEAF
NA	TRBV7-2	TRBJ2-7	ASSSGVFPYEQY
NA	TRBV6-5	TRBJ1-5	ASSEYQPQH
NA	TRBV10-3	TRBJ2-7	AIGLDLLYEQY
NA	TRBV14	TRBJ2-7	ASSRHPGTPEY